This paragraph covers one T cell receptor (beta chain) sequence. V lost 6 bases and J lost 3, with 13 bases in between. CDR1 is SGHRS and CDR2 is YFSETQ in the germline V gene. CDR3 length: 14 residues. This sample was included in a study of blood T cell repertoires in COVID-19. TCRdb's copy holds only in-frame clones and misses some; the assay was immunoSEQ multiplex PCR. This table has fewer than 200,000 clones, approximately 84% appearing once. This TCR derives from a middle-aged man who had recovered from COVID-19. The chain couples TRBV5-1 to TRBJ2-4; D possibly corresponds to TRBD1 (6 bases). Sequenced material: PBMCs or T cells enriched from blood (not recorded which). The CDR3 DNA reads as TGCGCCAGCACCCGGGACACCAACAAAAACATTCAGTACTTC. Its translation is CASTRDTNKNIQYF.